The 2 T cell receptor beta chains in this list originate from one sample, sequenced in a study of T cell responses to AZD1222 COVID-19 vaccine. The repertoire was sequenced with immunoSEQ multiplex PCR; TCRdb's copy has only in-frame clones and lacks some. The sample has about 150,000 clones; approximately 90% are singletons. Specimen: peripheral blood, collected 28 days after the second AZD1222 dose. These receptors were obtained from an adult who received the AZD1222 COVID-19 vaccine.

The chain joins TRBV5-1 to TRBJ2-3, with 14 positions matching TRBD2. CDR1 and CDR2 from the germline V gene are SGHRS and YFSETQ. The CDR3 length is 17 residues. Trimming removed 6 bases from V and 1 base from J; junction bases left unmatched: 7. CDR3 DNA sequence: TGCGCCAGCACCTGGGTGGGACTAGCGGGAGGCACAGATACGCAGTATTTT. This translates into CASTWVGLAGGTDTQYF.

The genes are TRBV7-8 and TRBJ2-6; a possible D gene is TRBD1 (6 bases). Germline CDR1 is SGHVS and CDR2 is FQNEAQ. CDR3 length equals 14 residues. V dropped 6 bases and J dropped 2 bases, with 8 bases sitting between them. CDR3 loop: CASRQGTGANVLTF. CDR3 sequence (DNA): TGTGCCAGCAGACAGGGTACTGGGGCCAACGTCCTGACTTTC.